These 13 T cell receptor beta chains share one sample of origin, sequenced in a study of Tregs in tolerant kidney transplant recipients (dated by TCRdb to 2018 to 2020). Receptor libraries were prepared by the immunoSEQ multiplex PCR assay. TCRdb carries this immuneACCESS record with in-frame sequences only. Its versions omit some clonotypes, under half of them owing to an unresolved V gene in the studies checked, with the rest unexplained. Here the sample has some 250,000 clones; 80% to 85% occur a single time. The ten largest clones take up over 0.5% of the sample. Sequences were obtained from CD4+ T cells from blood. The receptors were gathered from a human donor in good health.

This clone was counted a single time. V usage is TRBV13 and J usage is TRBJ2-3; 10 bases agree with TRBD2. The trim removed 5 bases at V and 5 bases at J, leaving 13 bases unmatched. Germline V gene sequence: CDR1 PRHDT, CDR2 FYEKMQ (reference sequence). This CDR3 is built from 17 residues. This chain's CDR3 is CASSHFGSGGPEDTQYF. In nucleotides, the CDR3 is TGTGCCAGCAGCCACTTTGGTAGCGGGGGGCCGGAAGATACGCAGTATTTT.

The chain carries TRBV7-9 and TRBJ1-6; tentatively, D is TRBD1 (5 bases). This CDR3 contains 15 residues. V lost 5 bases and J lost 0, with 8 bases in between. CDR1 SEHNR and CDR2 FQNEAQ come from the germline V gene (reference sequence). The CDR3 here is CASSRQSSYNSPLHF. The CDR3 region has the DNA TGTGCCAGCAGCCGACAGAGCTCCTATAATTCACCCCTCCACTTT.

V gene TRBV5-1 combines with J gene TRBJ1-2; D is ambiguous. The CDR3 has 15 amino acids. Trimming took off 7 bases at V and 0 bases at J, with 16 bases between the two ends. CDR1 and CDR2 from the germline V gene are SGHRS and YFSETQ. This chain's CDR3 is CASRPGESPNYGYTF. The CDR3 DNA reads TGCGCCAGCCGTCCCGGGGAATCTCCTAACTATGGCTACACCTTC. The full variable domain, completed using reference TRBV5-1 and TRBJ1-2, is KAGVTQTPRYLIKTRGQQVTLSCSPISGHRSVSWYQQTPGQGLQFLFEYFSETQRNKGNFPGRFSGRQFSNSRSEMNVSTLELGDSALYLCASRPGESPNYGYTFGSGTRLTVV.

This rearrangement joins TRBV29-1 to TRBJ1-1; TRBD1 matches 7 bases. Per germline, CDR1 SQVTM and CDR2 ANQGSEA. The CDR3 is 14 amino acids. With V trimmed by 4 bases and J by 4 bases, 9 bases remained unmatched. Here the CDR3 reads CSVALTGTATEAFF. CDR3 DNA sequence: TGCAGCGTTGCCCTGACAGGGACGGCCACTGAAGCTTTCTTT.

CDR3 protein: CASSAYSGTGRTYTF. CDR3 DNA: TGTGCCAGTAGTGCCTACTCCGGGACAGGAAGGACCTACACCTTC. J is TRBJ1-2 and V is TRBV19; 8 bases match TRBD1. The V gene end was trimmed by 5 bases and the J gene end by 10 bases; junction bases not matched to a gene: 15. Germline loops: CDR1 LNHDA, CDR2 SQIVND (reference sequence). The CDR3 length is 15 residues. Variable domain in full (rest from reference TRBV19 and TRBJ1-2): DGGITQSPKYLFRKEGQNVTLSCEQNLNHDAMYWYRQDPGQGLRLIYYSQIVNDFQKGDIAEGYSVSREKKESFPLTVTSAQKNPTAFYLCASSAYSGTGRTYTFGSGTRLTVV.

V gene TRBV18 combines with J gene TRBJ2-1; 13 bases fit TRBD2. After removal of 8 bases from V and 9 bases from J, the junction contained 7 bases not matched to a gene. The CDR3 has 14 amino acids. The germline V gene has CDR1 KGHSH and CDR2 LQKENI. This CDR3 is CASATSGRPGEQFF. Written as DNA, the CDR3 is TGTGCCAGCGCGACTAGCGGGAGGCCGGGTGAGCAGTTCTTC.

The chain employs TRBV6-5 and TRBJ2-5, with D possibly being TRBD1 or TRBD2 (6 bases each). Germline V gene sequence: CDR1 MNHEY, CDR2 SVGAGI. The CDR3 totals 14 residues. The ends were cut back, 5 bases at V and 4 bases at J, with 14 bases in the middle. CDR3 protein: CASSQQGGSETQYF. The CDR3 nucleotides are TGTGCCAGCAGTCAACAGGGAGGATCAGAGACCCAGTACTTC.

The CDR3 here is CATRRGLTEAFF. The CDR3 nucleotides are TGTGCCACCAGGCGGGGGCTCACTGAAGCTTTCTTT. The chain combines TRBV25-1 with TRBJ1-1; D possibly corresponds to TRBD1 (6 bases). CDR1 and CDR2 (germline): MGHDK, SYGVNS. The CDR3 contains 12 residues. With 10 bases removed from V and 4 bases from J, the gap between germline ends came to 13 bases.

The genes are TRBV5-5 and TRBJ1-2, with 9 nucleotides matching TRBD1. The germline V gene has CDR1 SGHKS and CDR2 YYEKEE (reference sequence). The length of the CDR3 is 15 residues. The J segment lost 4 bases and the V segment lost 8 bases, leaving 12 bases of the junction unmatched. DNA of the CDR3: TGTGCCAGTTTACGAACAGGGGGCAATGGCTATGGCTACACCTTC. This translates into CASLRTGGNGYGYTF.

The rearrangement links TRBV29-1 to TRBJ1-1, with no clear D. V lost 5 bases to trimming and J lost 1 base, with 8 bases between them. Looked up from germline, CDR1 is SQVTM and CDR2 is ANQGSEA. The CDR3 consists of 12 residues. Here the CDR3 reads CSVFKGNTEAFF. Here the CDR3 DNA reads TGCAGCGTTTTTAAGGGGAACACTGAAGCTTTCTTT.

This chain connects TRBV6-1 to TRBJ1-1; the D is unclear. Trimming removed 2 bases from V and 4 bases from J, with 8 bases in between. Per germline, CDR1 MNHNS and CDR2 SASEGT. There are 13 residues in the CDR3. CDR3 DNA: TGTGCCAGCAGTGAACGGCAAAGCACTGAAGCTTTCTTT. Translated, it gives CASSERQSTEAFF.

This chain connects TRBV2 to TRBJ1-6; 9 bases fit TRBD1. This CDR3 region has 14 residues. Germline V gene data show CDR1 as SNHLY and CDR2 as FYNNEI. V lost 1 base, J lost 10 bases, and 2 bases stayed unmatched. CDR3 in DNA: TGTGCCAGCAGTGAAGGACAGGGGGGCTCACCCCTCCACTTT. Encoded protein: CASSEGQGGSPLHF.

J is TRBJ1-5 and V is TRBV19; tentative D call: TRBD1 (6 bases). The V end was cut by 2 bases, the J end by 2 bases, with 10 bases between. Germline CDR1 and CDR2: LNHDA and SQIVND (reference sequence). CDR3 length: 15 residues. CDR3 nucleotides: TGTGCCAGTAGTATACGGGGGGGCCGCAATCAGCCCCAGCATTTT. Protein: CASSIRGGRNQPQHF.